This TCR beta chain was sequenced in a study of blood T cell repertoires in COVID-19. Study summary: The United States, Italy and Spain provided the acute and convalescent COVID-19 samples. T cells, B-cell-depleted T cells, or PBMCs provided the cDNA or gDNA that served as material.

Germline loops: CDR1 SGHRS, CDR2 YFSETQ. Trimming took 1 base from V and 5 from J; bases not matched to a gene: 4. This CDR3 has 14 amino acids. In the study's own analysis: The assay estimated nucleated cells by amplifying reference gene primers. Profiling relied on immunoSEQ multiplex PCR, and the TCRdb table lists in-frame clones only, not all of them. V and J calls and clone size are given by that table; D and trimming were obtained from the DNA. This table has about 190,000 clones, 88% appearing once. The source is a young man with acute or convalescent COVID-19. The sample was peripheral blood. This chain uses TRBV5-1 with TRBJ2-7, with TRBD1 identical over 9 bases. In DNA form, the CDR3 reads TGCGCCAGCAGCTTGATGGGACAGGGTAACGAGCAGTACTTC. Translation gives CASSLMGQGNEQYF.